This T cell receptor (beta chain) was recorded in a study of T-cell memory formation after mild COVID-19. Looking at the study overall: The two donors had largely donor-specific TCR clusters. Findings and limits, study-wide: CD4+ contracting clones were mainly CM and EM; CD8+ ones, EMRA. In pre-infection memory, a portion of responding clones appeared, which suggested that cross-reactive memory joined.

On this clonotype: Its antigen is as yet unknown.

5'RACE primed at constant segments yielded TCR alpha and TCR beta cDNA libraries bearing sample barcodes and UMIs. TCRdb re-called the 5' RACE reads through MiXCR, storing one row per CDR3 protein. The sample lists a few hundred thousand distinct CDR3 sequences, roughly 25% occurring once. This receptor was taken from an adult woman who had mild COVID-19 (a few samples of this study predate the infection). Cell type and time point are not known. The sample comprised PBMCs or a T cell subset sorted from them (not recorded which).

In DNA form, the CDR3 reads TGTGCCAGCAGCCAAGAAGGAGGTCCAGGGGAGCTGTTTTTT. Protein: CASSQEGGPGELFF. This rearrangement joins TRBV3-1 to TRBJ2-2; maybe TRBD2 (5 bases). Germline loops: CDR1 LGHDT, CDR2 YNNKEL (reference sequence). The CDR3 consists of 14 residues. V lost 0 bases, J lost 8 bases, and 10 bases lay in between.